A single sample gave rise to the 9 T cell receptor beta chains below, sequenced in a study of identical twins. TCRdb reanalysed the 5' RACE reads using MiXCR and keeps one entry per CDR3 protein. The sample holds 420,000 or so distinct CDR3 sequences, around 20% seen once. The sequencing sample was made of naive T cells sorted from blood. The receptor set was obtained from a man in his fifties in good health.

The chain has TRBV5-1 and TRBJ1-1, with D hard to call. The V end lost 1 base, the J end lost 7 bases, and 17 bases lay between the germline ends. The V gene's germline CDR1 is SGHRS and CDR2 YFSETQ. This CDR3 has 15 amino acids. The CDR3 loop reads CASSLTPGLGVEAFF. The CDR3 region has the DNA TGCGCCAGCAGCTTGACACCCGGACTAGGAGTTGAAGCTTTCTTT. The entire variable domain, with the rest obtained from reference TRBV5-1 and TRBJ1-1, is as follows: KAGVTQTPRYLIKTRGQQVTLSCSPISGHRSVSWYQQTPGQGLQFLFEYFSETQRNKGNFPGRFSGRQFSNSRSEMNVSTLELGDSALYLCASSLTPGLGVEAFFGQGTRLTVV.

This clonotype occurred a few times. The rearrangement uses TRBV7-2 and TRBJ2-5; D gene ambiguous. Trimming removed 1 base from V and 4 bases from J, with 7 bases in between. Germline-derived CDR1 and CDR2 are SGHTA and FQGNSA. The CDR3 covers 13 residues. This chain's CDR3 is CASSLDAVETQYF. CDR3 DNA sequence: TGTGCCAGCAGCTTAGATGCGGTAGAGACCCAGTACTTC.

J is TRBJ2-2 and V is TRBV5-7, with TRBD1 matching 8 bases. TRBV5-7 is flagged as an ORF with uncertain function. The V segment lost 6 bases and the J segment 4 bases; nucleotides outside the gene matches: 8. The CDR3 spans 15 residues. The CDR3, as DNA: TGTGCCAGCATCTCCCGGACAGGGTCCACCGGGGAGCTGTTTTTT. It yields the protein CASISRTGSTGELFF.

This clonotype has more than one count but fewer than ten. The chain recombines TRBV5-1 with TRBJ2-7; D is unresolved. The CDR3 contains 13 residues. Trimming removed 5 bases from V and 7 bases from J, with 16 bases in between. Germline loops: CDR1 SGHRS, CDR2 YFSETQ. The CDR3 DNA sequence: TGCGCCAGCAGGAGACTCGGAAGTGAGGAGCAGTACTTC. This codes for CASRRLGSEEQYF. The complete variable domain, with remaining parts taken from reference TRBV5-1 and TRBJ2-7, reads KAGVTQTPRYLIKTRGQQVTLSCSPISGHRSVSWYQQTPGQGLQFLFEYFSETQRNKGNFPGRFSGRQFSNSRSEMNVSTLELGDSALYLCASRRLGSEEQYFGPGTRLTVT.

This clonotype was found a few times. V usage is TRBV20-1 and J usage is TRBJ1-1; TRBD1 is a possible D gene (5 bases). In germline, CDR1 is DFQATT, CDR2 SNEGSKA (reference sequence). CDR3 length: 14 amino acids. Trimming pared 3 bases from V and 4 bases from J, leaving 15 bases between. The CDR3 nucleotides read TGCAGTGCTAGCCCGGGAGGGGCAGGCACTGAAGCTTTCTTT. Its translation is CSASPGGAGTEAFF.

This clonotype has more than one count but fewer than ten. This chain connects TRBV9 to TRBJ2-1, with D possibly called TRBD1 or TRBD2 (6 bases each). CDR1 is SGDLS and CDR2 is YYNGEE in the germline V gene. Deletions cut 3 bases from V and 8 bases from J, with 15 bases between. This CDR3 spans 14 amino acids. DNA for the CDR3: TGTGCCAGCAGCGAGAGGGGGGCCGACGATGAGCAGTTCTTC. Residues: CASSERGADDEQFF.

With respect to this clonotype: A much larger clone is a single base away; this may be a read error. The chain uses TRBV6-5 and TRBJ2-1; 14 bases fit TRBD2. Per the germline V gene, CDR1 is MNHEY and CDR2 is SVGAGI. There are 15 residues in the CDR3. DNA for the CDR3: TGTGCCAGCAGTTACACCTGGACTAGCGGGAGGAATCTGCTCTTC. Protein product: CASSYTWTSGRNLLF.

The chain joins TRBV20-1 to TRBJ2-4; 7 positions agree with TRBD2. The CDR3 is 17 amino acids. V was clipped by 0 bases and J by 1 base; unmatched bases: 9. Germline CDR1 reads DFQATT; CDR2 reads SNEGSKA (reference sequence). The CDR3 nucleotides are TGCAGTGCTAGAGACCCACTGGGGGGGTCGGCCAAAAACATTCAGTACTTC. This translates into CSARDPLGGSAKNIQYF.

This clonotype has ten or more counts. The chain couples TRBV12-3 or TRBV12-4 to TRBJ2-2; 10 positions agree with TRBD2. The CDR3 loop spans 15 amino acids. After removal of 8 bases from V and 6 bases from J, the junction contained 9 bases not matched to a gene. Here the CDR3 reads CASSSSGSRAGELFF. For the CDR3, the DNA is TGTGCCAGCTCGTCTAGCGGGAGCAGGGCCGGGGAGCTGTTTTTT.